This T cell receptor beta chain was identified in a study of blood T cells in healthy people across ages. To note about this clonotype: A junction end diverges from the germline sequence, so it may reflect a read error.

With a J-beta primer mix and a sample-barcoded 5' primer, a second PCR ran about 6 to 11 cycles. From the 5' RACE reads, TCRdb called clonotypes with MiXCR, one entry per CDR3 protein. The sample records about 1.5 million distinct CDR3 sequences, roughly 40% being singletons. The sequence derives from a woman in her late teens or twenties in good health. Sequences were obtained from blood.

CDR3 amino acids: CGARPPLQRNEQFF. The CDR3, as DNA: TGCGGTGCTCGGCCCCCCCTCCAAAGGAATGAGCAGTTCTTC. The chain employs TRBV20-1 and TRBJ2-1; D uncertain. Germline loops: CDR1 DFQATT, CDR2 SNEGSKA (reference sequence). This CDR3 has 14 amino acids.